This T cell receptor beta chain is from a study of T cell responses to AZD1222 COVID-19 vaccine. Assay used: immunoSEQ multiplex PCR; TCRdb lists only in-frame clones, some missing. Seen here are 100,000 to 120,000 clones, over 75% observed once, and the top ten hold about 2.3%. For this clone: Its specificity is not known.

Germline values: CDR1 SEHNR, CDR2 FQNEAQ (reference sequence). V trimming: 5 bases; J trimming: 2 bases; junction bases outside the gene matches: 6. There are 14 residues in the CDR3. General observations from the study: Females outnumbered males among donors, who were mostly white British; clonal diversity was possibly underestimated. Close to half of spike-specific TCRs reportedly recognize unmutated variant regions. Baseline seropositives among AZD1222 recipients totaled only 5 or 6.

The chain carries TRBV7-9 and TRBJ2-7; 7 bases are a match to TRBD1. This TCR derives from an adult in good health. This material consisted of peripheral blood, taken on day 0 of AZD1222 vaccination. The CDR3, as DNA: TGTGCCAGCAGCCCGACAGGGAGCGCCTACGAGCAGTACTTC. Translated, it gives CASSPTGSAYEQYF.